Listed below are T cell receptor beta chains from one sample, sequenced in a study of blood T cell repertoires in COVID-19. Generated by immunoSEQ multiplex PCR, the TCRdb table keeps only in-frame clones and is missing some. Seen here are under 110,000 clones, 85% to 95% observed once, and the top ten hold around 5.8%. The specimen sequenced was peripheral blood. These receptors all stem from a man between 45 and 60 years old with active COVID-19. CDR3s include the opening cysteine and the closing phenylalanine or tryptophan.

j_call: TRBJ1-6
v_call: TRBV6-5
cdr3_aa: CASSLGTAYNSPLHF

j_call: TRBJ2-1
v_call: TRBV2
cdr3_aa: CASRTQGSNEQFF

j_call: TRBJ2-2
v_call: TRBV9
cdr3_aa: CASDRGSGELFF

j_call: TRBJ2-7
v_call: TRBV18
cdr3_aa: CASSPLLAGAYEQYF

j_call: TRBJ2-5
v_call: TRBV24-1
cdr3_aa: CATGGEAGEGQETQYF

j_call: TRBJ2-1
v_call: TRBV19
cdr3_aa: CASSILASGSSKNNEQFF

j_call: TRBJ2-1
v_call: TRBV5-1
cdr3_aa: CASSSAGLAGAGYNEQFF

j_call: TRBJ2-7
v_call: TRBV5-1
cdr3_aa: CASSFRDSAYEQYF

j_call: TRBJ2-3
v_call: TRBV5-1
cdr3_aa: CASSFSGTGGSTDTQYF

j_call: TRBJ2-7
v_call: TRBV27
cdr3_aa: CASSFPGQGAGEQYF

j_call: TRBJ1-5
v_call: TRBV19
cdr3_aa: CASFKGVTGGNQPQHF

j_call: TRBJ1-2
v_call: TRBV29-1
cdr3_aa: CSAGDRDNYGYTF

j_call: TRBJ1-4
v_call: TRBV9
cdr3_aa: CASSVQGSRGNEKLFF

j_call: TRBJ1-2
v_call: TRBV5-4
cdr3_aa: CASSMAGTNYGYTF

j_call: TRBJ2-3
v_call: TRBV2
cdr3_aa: CASRIPEGLHTDTQYF

j_call: TRBJ2-1
v_call: TRBV7-2
cdr3_aa: CASSYGQGSGNEQFF

j_call: TRBJ2-7
v_call: TRBV7-2
cdr3_aa: CASSLSSYEQYF

j_call: TRBJ2-3
v_call: TRBV12-5
cdr3_aa: CASGLGGNFGDTQYF

j_call: TRBJ1-2
v_call: TRBV28
cdr3_aa: CASSKGRVNGYTF